Listed here is a single TCR beta chain. These data come from a study of blood T cell repertoires in COVID-19. Across the study: Whether acute or convalescent, the COVID-19 samples came from the United States, Italy and Spain. In each case, the material was cDNA or gDNA derived from T cells, B-cell-depleted T cells, or PBMCs.

Seattle patient enrollment occurred during active infection, with longitudinal follow-up thereafter. Assay used: immunoSEQ multiplex PCR; TCRdb lists only in-frame clones, some missing. This table has hundreds of thousands of clones, 85% to 90% appearing once. Between the trimmed V and J ends, which lost 2 bases and 3 bases, there was a span of 9 bases. Germline-derived CDR1 and CDR2 are SGDLS and YYNGEE. The CDR3 consists of 14 residues. The clonotype was recovered from a woman aged 70 to 79 with COVID-19, enrolled during active disease. The genes are TRBV9 and TRBJ1-3; no reliable D call. The sample comprised peripheral blood. CDR3 bases: TGTGCCAGCAGCGTTCGTTTAGATGGAAACACCATATATTTT. Protein sequence: CASSVRLDGNTIYF.